The source of this T cell receptor (beta chain) is a study of beta chain features in type 1 diabetes. Study-level findings and limits: Cells that show high TCR expression could be over-represented by cDNA sequencing. Any HLA-type effect on TCRB rearrangement remained unresolved here. Patients with type 1 diabetes showed fewer VDJ junction insertions and more deletions.

This clone was seen repeatedly, ten times or more. What it binds is not known. The isolated RNA, all of it, was reverse transcribed, so expressed TCRB transcripts were what got sequenced. Sequenced by immunoSEQ multiplex PCR; TCRdb stores in-frame clones only, minus some. The sample has 250,000 to 350,000 clones, approximately 15% seen once. Germline values: CDR1 SGHAT, CDR2 FQNNGV. The CDR3 is 15 residues long. J was trimmed by 7 bases and V by 0 bases; bases with no gene match: 5. The TCR was taken from a man younger than 45 in good health. The chain employs TRBV11-2 and TRBJ2-7; 11 nucleotides match TRBD1. Specimen: central memory CD4+ T cells from blood. CDR3 sequence: CASSLDGQGAEEQYF. The CDR3 bases are TGTGCCAGCAGCTTAGACGGACAGGGGGCGGAGGAGCAGTACTTC.